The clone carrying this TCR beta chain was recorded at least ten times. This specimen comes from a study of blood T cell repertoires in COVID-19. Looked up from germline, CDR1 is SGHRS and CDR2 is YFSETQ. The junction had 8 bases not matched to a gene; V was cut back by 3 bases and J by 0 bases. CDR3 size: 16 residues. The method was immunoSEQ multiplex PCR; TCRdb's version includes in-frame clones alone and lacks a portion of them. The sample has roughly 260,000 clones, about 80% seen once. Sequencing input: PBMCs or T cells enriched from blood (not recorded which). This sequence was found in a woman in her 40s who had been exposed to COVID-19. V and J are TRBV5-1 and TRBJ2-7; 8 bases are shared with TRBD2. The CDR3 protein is CASSSISGGASYEQYF. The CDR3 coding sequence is TGCGCCAGCAGCTCCATAAGCGGGGGTGCCTCCTACGAGCAGTACTTC.